This paragraph covers one TCR beta chain sequence. RNA transcripts served as the template for amplifying TCR beta CDR3 regions. TCR CDR3 regions were first amplified by RT-PCR with HTBI primers. One entry per CDR3 protein, called by TCRdb with MiXCR from the multiplex PCR reads. The profile shows a few hundred thousand distinct CDR3 sequences, about an eighth of them singletons. The data derive from a study of T cells in Graves' hyperthyroidism and ophthalmopathy. Thyroid ultrasound and orbital computed tomography, with clinical symptoms and serum thyroxine and TRAb, informed diagnoses. Between the trimmed V and J ends, which lost 8 bases and 6 bases, there was a span of 11 bases. This CDR3 contains 11 residues. Germline assignment: CDR1 MNHEY and CDR2 SVGEGT.

Sequencing used blood. The V and J genes are TRBV6-2 or TRBV6-3 and TRBJ2-7; a weak D match, TRBD1 (6 bases). This receptor was obtained from a young woman with Graves' hyperthyroidism. The CDR3 DNA reads TGTGCCAGCTCAGGGGTGTGCGAGCAGTACTTC. The encoded protein is CASSGVCEQYF.